The clone carrying this T cell receptor beta chain was seen ten or more times. As yet, its antigen is unknown. This sample was taken from a study of identical twins. The germline V gene has CDR1 LGHNA and CDR2 YNFKEQ. This CDR3 is 17 amino acids long. Trimming pared 0 bases from V and 0 bases from J, leaving 12 bases between. A universal primer binding site was introduced by template switching. The final cDNA contained unique molecular identifiers. One entry per CDR3 protein results from TCRdb running MiXCR on the 5' RACE reads. This sample has 1.5 million to 2 million distinct CDR3 sequences, with about 30% found just once. Study-wide points: With monozygotic twins, out-of-frame TCR alpha sharing exceeded what models estimated.

Donors were all healthy Caucasians. This chain connects TRBV4-2 to TRBJ2-1; D possibly corresponds to TRBD2 (6 bases). The sample taken for sequencing was cord blood. This sequence was found in a newborn girl in good health. CDR3 in DNA: TGTGCCAGCAGCCAAGATCGCAGGACTACCTCCTACAATGAGCAGTTCTTC. Translation gives CASSQDRRTTSYNEQFF.